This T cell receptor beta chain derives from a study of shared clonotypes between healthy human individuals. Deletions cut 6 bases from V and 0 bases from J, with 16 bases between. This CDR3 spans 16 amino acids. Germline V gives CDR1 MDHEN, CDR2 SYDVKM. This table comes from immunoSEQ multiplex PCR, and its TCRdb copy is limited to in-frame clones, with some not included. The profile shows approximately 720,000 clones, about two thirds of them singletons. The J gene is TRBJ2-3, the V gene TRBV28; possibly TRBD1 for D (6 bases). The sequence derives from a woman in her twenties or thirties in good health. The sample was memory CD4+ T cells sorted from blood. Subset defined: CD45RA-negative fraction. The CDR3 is CASSRRGQFSTDTQYF. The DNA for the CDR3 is TGTGCCAGCAGCCGCCGTGGACAGTTCAGCACAGATACGCAGTATTTT.